This T cell receptor (beta chain) was profiled in a study of control samples from healthy donors and cancer patients. Measured with immunoSEQ multiplex PCR; TCRdb has only the in-frame clones, and not every one. The sample includes 90,000 or so clones, about 81% seen only once; the top ten take 38%. The clonotype comes from a man between 65 and 80 years old with lung cancer. The sample consisted of PBMCs.

Here the CDR3 reads CASSDYLAGGFPNYEQYF. The CDR3 nucleotides are TGCGCCAGCAGCGATTATCTAGCGGGGGGGTTCCCCAACTACGAGCAGTACTTC. The genes are TRBV5-1 and TRBJ2-7; 12 positions agree with TRBD2. The CDR3 has 18 amino acids. After removal of 4 bases from V and 3 bases from J, the junction contained 14 bases not matched to a gene. Germline loops: CDR1 SGHRS, CDR2 YFSETQ.